This entry lists 8 T cell receptor beta chains sequenced from one sample in a study of human T cells and chemical hapten exposure. TCRdb processed the 5' RACE reads anew with MiXCR; each CDR3 protein has one entry. The table records under 85,000 distinct CDR3 sequences, more than 7.5% of them present only once. It was from unfractionated whole blood that total RNA was extracted. The receptors were sampled from a male donor in good health.

Ten or more counts support this clonotype. V is TRBV7-6 and J is TRBJ2-3; 10 positions match TRBD2. The germline V gene has CDR1 SGHVS and CDR2 FNYEAQ. The CDR3 is 16 residues long. J gave up 1 base and V 0 bases, and 1 base lay outside the gene matches. Written as DNA, the CDR3 is TGTGCCAGCAGCTTAGCCCTAGCGGGAGGCACAGATACGCAGTATTTT. Protein: CASSLALAGGTDTQYF.

The sample holds a few counts of this clonotype. The chain is built from TRBV6-1 and TRBJ1-5; 9 nucleotides match TRBD1. CDR3 length equals 15 residues. CDR1 is MNHNS, CDR2 SASEGT, per germline. Trimming took 2 bases from V and 5 from J; bases not matched to a gene: 4. This chain's CDR3 is CASSESWDRDQPQHF. The DNA for the CDR3 is TGTGCCAGCAGTGAATCTTGGGACAGGGATCAGCCCCAGCATTTT.

CDR3 sequence: CSVVDSNEQFF. Here the CDR3 DNA reads TGCAGCGTCGTGGACAGTAATGAGCAGTTCTTC. V and J are TRBV29-1 and TRBJ2-1, with D maybe TRBD1 (6 bases). CDR1 is SQVTM, CDR2 ANQGSEA, per germline. V was shortened by 6 bases and J by 7 bases, with 10 bases between the two germline ends. This CDR3 has 11 residues.

In this sample, this clonotype turned up many times. This chain joins TRBV2 and TRBJ1-5; 8 bases match TRBD1. The CDR3 runs 16 residues. V lost 4 bases to trimming and J lost 6 bases; unmatched junction nucleotides: 11. Germline V gene data show CDR1 as SNHLY and CDR2 as FYNNEI. CDR3 DNA sequence: TGTGCCAGCAGTGTGATTTCAGGGGGCGCCGGTCAGCCCCAGCATTTT. Amino acid sequence: CASSVISGGAGQPQHF.

This clonotype was seen only a few times. The rearrangement links TRBV7-9 to TRBJ1-5; D possibly corresponds to TRBD1 (6 bases). Germline V CDR1 and CDR2: SEHNR, FQNEAQ (reference sequence). This CDR3 region has 18 residues. V was trimmed by 4 bases and J by 0 bases, leaving 19 bases between them. The CDR3 bases are TGTGCCAGCAGCTCGCCCCGGGACAACCTTTATAGCAATCAGCCCCAGCATTTT. Its protein is CASSSPRDNLYSNQPQHF.

This clonotype was observed a handful of times. The chain joins TRBV12-3 or TRBV12-4 to TRBJ2-1; the D gene could be TRBD1 or TRBD2 (5 bases each). CDR3 length equals 16 residues. Trimming removed 2 bases from V and 7 bases from J, with 18 bases in between. The CDR3 loop is CASSLYPQGRRNEQFF. DNA for the CDR3: TGTGCCAGCAGTTTATACCCGCAGGGTAGGAGGAATGAGCAGTTCTTC.

In its sample, this clonotype was seen a few times. The chain couples TRBV24-1 to TRBJ2-3; 10 positions agree with TRBD2. CDR3 length: 17 amino acids. The germline V gene encodes CDR1 KGHDR and CDR2 SFDVKD. V was clipped by 4 bases and J by 6 bases; unmatched bases: 12. Written as DNA, the CDR3 is TGTGCCACCAGTGAGCCAAGCGCCGGGACTAGCGCGGATACGCAGTATTTT. Translated: CATSEPSAGTSADTQYF.

The chain has TRBV2 and TRBJ2-3; D is unclear. The germline V gene encodes CDR1 SNHLY and CDR2 FYNNEI. V lost 7 bases and J lost 0, with 11 bases in between. The CDR3 contains 14 residues. The CDR3 here is CASTVVPSTDTQYF. DNA for the CDR3: TGTGCCAGCACAGTAGTCCCTAGCACAGATACGCAGTATTTT.